This TCR beta chain appears in the sequencing data of a study of cytomegalovirus exposure and HLA in healthy donors. Study results and caveats: Reports described diagnosis of cytomegalovirus status by the classifier as highly specific and sensitive. There were around 160 TCR beta chains listed as cytomegalovirus-associated.

Comments on this clone: The target antigen is unknown.

Germline values: CDR1 GTSNPN, CDR2 SVGIG (reference sequence). This CDR3 region has 14 residues. The ends lost 7 bases at V and 2 bases at J; junction bases unmatched: 4. TCRdb's copy holds only in-frame clones and misses some; the assay was immunoSEQ multiplex PCR. The sample has over 200,000 clones; about 91% are singletons. The origin of this receptor is a woman between 18 and 29 years old in good health and CMV-seronegative. The genes are TRBV30 and TRBJ2-6; 8 bases map to TRBD1. The sequencing sample was made of PBMCs. The CDR3 loop is CAYHRGTGANVLTF. Written as DNA, the CDR3 is TGTGCCTACCACAGGGGGACTGGGGCCAACGTCCTGACTTTC.